The 2 T cell receptor beta chains below were found in one sample sequenced in a study of breast tumors, draining lymph nodes, adjacent tissues. TCRdb reprocessed the multiplex PCR reads via MiXCR and lists one record per CDR3 protein. The table shows approximately 190,000 distinct CDR3 sequences, with approximately 33% occurring only once. Breast cancer patients provided tissue from their axillary draining lymph nodes. Input material: axillary lymph node tissue. The receptors were gathered from a female donor with breast cancer. Some clones in this sample may be carry-over from other donors' samples.

This clonotype was detected ten times or more. The chain recombines TRBV7-8 with TRBJ1-6, with TRBD1 as a possible D gene (5 bases). Germline V gene sequence: CDR1 SGHVS, CDR2 FQNEAQ. This CDR3 contains 16 residues. V gave up 0 bases and J gave up 2 bases, with 8 bases separating them. CDR3: CASSLARGTYNSPLHF. In nucleotides, the CDR3 is TGTGCCAGCAGCTTAGCGCGGGGGACCTATAATTCACCCCTCCACTTT.

Ten or more counts support this clonotype. The chain is built from TRBV11-2 and TRBJ2-3, with 8 bases lining up with TRBD2. The CDR3 is made up of 15 amino acids. Germline V CDR1 and CDR2: SGHAT, FQNNGV. Trimming at V came to 1 base and at J to 3 bases, leaving 3 bases not matched to a gene. The CDR3 here is CASSLGAGETDTQYF. DNA for the CDR3: TGTGCCAGCAGCTTAGGAGCGGGAGAGACAGATACGCAGTATTTT.